The T cell receptor (beta chain) described here comes from a study of OX40 agonist ivuxolimab in advanced cancers. TCRdb's table, derived via immunoSEQ multiplex PCR, lists solely in-frame clones and lacks some. The data show 40,000 to 55,000 clones, with 85% to 90% seen just once and about 6.3% held by the top ten. The ends were cut back, 2 bases at V and 8 bases at J, with 15 bases in the middle. Germline V gene data show CDR1 as LGHNA and CDR2 as YNFKEQ. The CDR3 has 14 residues. The chain recombines TRBV4-2 with TRBJ1-2, with a tentative D call TRBD1 (5 bases). This sample comprised CD4+ or CD8+ T cells sorted from blood, obtained in a trial of the OX40 agonist ivuxolimab. The TCR was taken from an adult with an advanced solid tumor such as melanoma, head and neck, liver or kidney cancer. DNA for the CDR3: TGTGCCAGCAGCCAATTCGGGGGGTCAGGGGGCTACACCTTC. Amino acids: CASSQFGGSGGYTF.